Detailed here is one T cell receptor (beta chain). These data originate in a study of CD8 T cells in Susac syndrome. V shed 1 base and J shed 2 bases, with 6 bases lying between them. Germline values: CDR1 GTSNPN, CDR2 SVGIG (reference sequence). This CDR3 is built from 13 residues. After extraction with the RNeasy kit, about 0.5 to 1 ug of the RNA was reverse transcribed using random hexamers. Each CDR3 protein gets one entry after TCRdb re-called the immunoSEQ multiplex PCR reads with MiXCR. The sample holds around 120,000 distinct CDR3 sequences; just under 95% are singletons and the top ten take around 0.085%.

The TCR comes from a human donor with multiple sclerosis. This chain uses TRBV30 with TRBJ1-3, with D perhaps TRBD1 (5 bases). The sample taken for sequencing was CD4+ T cells from PBMCs. The CDR3 bases are TGTGCCTGGAGTGCGGGGGCTGGAAACACCATATATTTT. As protein: CAWSAGAGNTIYF.